Listed below are T cell receptor beta chains from one sample, sequenced in a study of T cell responses to AZD1222 COVID-19 vaccine. The data were produced by immunoSEQ multiplex PCR, yet TCRdb's version contains in-frame clones alone and is incomplete. The repertoire has over 110,000 clones, 80% to 95% of them found once; the top ten carry around 3.2%. The source material was peripheral blood, sampled on day 0 of AZD1222 vaccination. These receptors came from an adult in good health. The conserved cysteine and the conserved F or W are not part of the CDR3 here.

V	J	CDR3
TRBV10-3	TRBJ1-1	AISERTGMPLNTEAF
TRBV12-3/TRBV12-4	TRBJ2-1	ASKRRADEQF
TRBV3-1/TRBV3-2	TRBJ2-3	ASSPWGGRSTDTQY
TRBV19	TRBJ1-1	ASSPPRGRNTEAF
TRBV7-9	TRBJ1-2	ASSPVVTNYGYT
TRBV6-6	TRBJ1-3	ASSDWVNGNTIY
TRBV7-9	TRBJ1-4	ASSPDRVGEKLF
TRBV30	TRBJ2-7	AWTPRTSGYEQY
TRBV11-2	TRBJ1-6	ASRGQEGSPLH
TRBV28	TRBJ1-4	ASSPQGIHEKLF
TRBV7-2	TRBJ1-3	ASSLTGFGNTIY
TRBV4-2	TRBJ1-2	ASSQDRRGYT
TRBV15	TRBJ1-5	ATSRDPENQPQH
TRBV6-1	TRBJ1-2	ASSEWGRDEGYT
TRBV20-1	TRBJ2-3	SRGGGDTQY
TRBV5-6	TRBJ2-5	ASSLYREVQETQY
TRBV9	TRBJ2-3	ASSVAGTSGSPDTQY
TRBV5-1	TRBJ2-3	ASSSGTFIDTQY
TRBV5-5	TRBJ1-1	ASSWVWVNTEAF
TRBV6-5	TRBJ1-5	ASSRDRGDQPQH
TRBV27	TRBJ1-4	ASSPPNLRLDEKLF
TRBV27	TRBJ1-1	ATRPPGTLGTEAF
TRBV5-8	TRBJ1-5	ASSLSGNLFQPQH
TRBV28	TRBJ1-2	AVLRQGLVYGYT
TRBV18	TRBJ1-4	ASSGDRGNEKLF
TRBV5-8	TRBJ2-1	ASSLSGNSYNEQF
TRBV7-9	TRBJ2-5	ASMRGQQETQY
TRBV15	TRBJ1-5	ATSREGLGNQPQH
TRBV27	TRBJ1-5	ASSLSMAQPQH
TRBV19	TRBJ1-5	ASTTEHSNQPQH
TRBV3-1/TRBV3-2	TRBJ2-1	ASSRQSSYNEQF
TRBV11-3	TRBJ2-7	ASSPTPTGNHEQY
TRBV6-5	TRBJ1-1	ASRIGGNTEAF
TRBV4-2	TRBJ1-3	ASSHVGGGNSGNTIY
TRBV7-3	TRBJ2-2	ASSLLGTMSNTGELF
TRBV30	TRBJ1-1	AWSQGYRGHTEAF
TRBV7-2	TRBJ2-7	ASSLAGGFSEQY
TRBV7-2	TRBJ2-1	ASSDTRGAPSYNEQF
TRBV30	TRBJ1-2	AWSGDGEGSYGYT
TRBV30	TRBJ1-1	AWSGRSEAF
TRBV7-2	TRBJ2-5	ASRWTGVETQY
TRBV4-3	TRBJ2-5	ASSQGQGLAGGPETQY
TRBV11-3	TRBJ2-1	ASSFNRVSASYNEQF
TRBV5-6	TRBJ2-1	ASSSPGRDEQF
TRBV18	TRBJ1-1	ASSPSLGGLNTEAF
TRBV9	TRBJ2-7	ASSVSPSYEQY
TRBV28	TRBJ2-3	ASSSTSVKSTDTQY